This TCR beta chain emerged from a study of blood T cell repertoires in COVID-19. Study as a whole: The study drew acute and convalescent COVID-19 samples from the United States, Italy and Spain. Sample material is recorded as cDNA or gDNA derived from T cells, B-cell-depleted T cells, or PBMCs.

This CDR3 region has 16 residues. V lost 0 bases and J lost 0, with 9 bases in between. Germline assignment: CDR1 LNHNV and CDR2 YYDKDF (reference sequence). Data came from immunoSEQ multiplex PCR; TCRdb stores just in-frame clones and leaves some out. The sample carries a few hundred thousand clones, 87% recorded once. Sequenced input: peripheral blood. This TCR was sampled from a young man with active or convalescent COVID-19. The gene calls are TRBV15 and TRBJ2-1; no clear D gene. The CDR3 reads CATSRDWRSSYNEQFF. The CDR3 DNA reads as TGTGCCACCAGCAGAGACTGGCGGAGCTCCTACAATGAGCAGTTCTTC.